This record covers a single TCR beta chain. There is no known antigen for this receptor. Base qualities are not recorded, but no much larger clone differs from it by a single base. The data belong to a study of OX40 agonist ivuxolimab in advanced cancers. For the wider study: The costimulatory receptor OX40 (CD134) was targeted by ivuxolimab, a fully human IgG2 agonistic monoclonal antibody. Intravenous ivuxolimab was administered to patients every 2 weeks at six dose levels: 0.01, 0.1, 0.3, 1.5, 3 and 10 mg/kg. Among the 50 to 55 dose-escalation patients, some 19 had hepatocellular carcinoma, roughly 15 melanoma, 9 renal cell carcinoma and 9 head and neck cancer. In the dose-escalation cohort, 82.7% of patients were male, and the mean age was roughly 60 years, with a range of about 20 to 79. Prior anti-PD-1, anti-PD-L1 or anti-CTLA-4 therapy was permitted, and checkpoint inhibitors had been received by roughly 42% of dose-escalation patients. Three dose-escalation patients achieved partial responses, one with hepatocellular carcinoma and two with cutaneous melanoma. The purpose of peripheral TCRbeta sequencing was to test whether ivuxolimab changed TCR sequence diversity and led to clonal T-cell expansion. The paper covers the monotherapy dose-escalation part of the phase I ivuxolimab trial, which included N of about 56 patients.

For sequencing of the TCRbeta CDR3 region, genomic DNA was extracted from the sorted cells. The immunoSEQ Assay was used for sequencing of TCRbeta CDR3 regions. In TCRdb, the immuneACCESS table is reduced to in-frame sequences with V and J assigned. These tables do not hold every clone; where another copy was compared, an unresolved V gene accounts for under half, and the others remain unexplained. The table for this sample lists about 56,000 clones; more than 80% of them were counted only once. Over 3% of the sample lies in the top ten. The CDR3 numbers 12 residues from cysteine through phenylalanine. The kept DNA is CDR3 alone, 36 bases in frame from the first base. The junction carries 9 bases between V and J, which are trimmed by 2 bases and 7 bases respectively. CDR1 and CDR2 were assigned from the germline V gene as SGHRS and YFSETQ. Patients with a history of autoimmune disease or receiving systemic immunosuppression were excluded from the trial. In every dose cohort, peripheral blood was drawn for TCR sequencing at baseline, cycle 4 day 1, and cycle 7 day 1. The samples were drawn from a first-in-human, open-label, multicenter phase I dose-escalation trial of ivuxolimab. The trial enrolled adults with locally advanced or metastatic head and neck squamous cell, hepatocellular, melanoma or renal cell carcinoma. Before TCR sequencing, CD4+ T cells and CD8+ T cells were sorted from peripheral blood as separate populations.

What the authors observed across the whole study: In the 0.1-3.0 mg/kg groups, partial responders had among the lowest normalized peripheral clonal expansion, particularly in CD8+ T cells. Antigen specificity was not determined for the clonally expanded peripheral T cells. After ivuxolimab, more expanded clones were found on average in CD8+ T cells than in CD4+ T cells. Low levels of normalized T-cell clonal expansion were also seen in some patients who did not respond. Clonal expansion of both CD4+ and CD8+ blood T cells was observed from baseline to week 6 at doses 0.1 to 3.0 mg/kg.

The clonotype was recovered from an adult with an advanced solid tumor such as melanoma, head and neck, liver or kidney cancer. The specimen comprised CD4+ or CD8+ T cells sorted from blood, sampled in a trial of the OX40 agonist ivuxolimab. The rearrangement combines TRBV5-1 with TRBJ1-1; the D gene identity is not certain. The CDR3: CASSLEQHEAFF. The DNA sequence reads TGCGCCAGCAGCTTAGAGCAGCATGAAGCTTTCTTT.